This TCR beta chain is from a study of blood T cell repertoires in COVID-19. Study-wide context: Sample material is recorded as cDNA or gDNA derived from T cells, B-cell-depleted T cells, or PBMCs.

The junction had 14 bases not matched to a gene; V was cut back by 1 base and J by 7 bases. This CDR3 has 17 residues. Germline CDR1 SNHLY, CDR2 FYNNEI. Profiled with immunoSEQ multiplex PCR; TCRdb holds only in-frame clones, not every one. The profile covers approximately 450,000 clones, with roughly 90% appearing a single time and over 4% taken by the ten largest. This chain links TRBV2 with TRBJ2-5, with 8 bases fitting TRBD2. Material for sequencing was peripheral blood. The clonotype comes from a woman under 40 with acute or convalescent COVID-19. The CDR3 coding sequence is TGTGCCAGCAGTGAAGGCGGGGTAGCGGGGTCTAGAGGGACCCAGTACTTC. Residues: CASSEGGVAGSRGTQYF.